This T cell receptor beta chain was retrieved from a study of T-cell memory formation after mild COVID-19. About the study: TCR clusters showed largely donor specificity.

Constant-segment primers served in 5'RACE that generated TCR alpha and TCR beta cDNA libraries bearing sample barcodes and UMIs. MiXCR, applied by TCRdb to the 5' RACE reads, yields one record per CDR3 protein. The sample records more than 400,000 distinct CDR3 sequences, 15% to 20% being singletons. This CDR3 spans 15 amino acids. The V end lost 10 bases, the J end lost 2 bases, and 19 bases lay between the germline ends. Input material: PBMCs or a T cell subset sorted from them (not recorded which). The sequence derives from an adult woman who had mild COVID-19 (a few samples of this study predate the infection). Cell type and time point are not known. The chain recombines TRBV12-3 or TRBV12-4 with TRBJ2-3; TRBD2 is a possible D gene (6 bases). The CDR3 region has the DNA TGTGCCACCTACGTACGGGAGCCAACCACAGATACGCAGTATTTT. Translated, it gives CATYVREPTTDTQYF.